The 2 T cell receptor beta chains below all came from one sample that was sequenced in a study of CD8 T cells in Susac syndrome. The RNA input was about 0.5 to 1 ug, and it was reverse transcribed with random hexamers. TCRdb reprocessed the immunoSEQ multiplex PCR reads via MiXCR and lists one record per CDR3 protein. The table records about 130,000 distinct CDR3 sequences, more than 85% of them present only once. The sequencing sample was made of CD8+ T cells from PBMCs. Receptor source: a human donor with Susac syndrome.

The genes are TRBV15 and TRBJ1-1; possibly TRBD1 for D (5 bases). The CDR3 totals 13 residues. Germline lookup yields CDR1 LNHNV and CDR2 YYDKDF (reference sequence). V lost 0 bases to trimming and J lost 7 bases, with 9 bases between them. CDR3 loop: CATSRDWDGEAFF. The CDR3 DNA reads TGTGCCACCAGCAGAGATTGGGACGGTGAAGCTTTCTTT.

CDR3: CASSFMGGTDTQYF. The CDR3 region has the DNA TGTGCCAGCAGCTTTATGGGGGGCACAGATACGCAGTATTTT. The V call is TRBV7-3, the J call TRBJ2-3; D may be TRBD1 or TRBD2 (5 bases each). This CDR3 contains 14 residues. V lost 3 bases, J lost 1 base, and 8 bases lay in between. The germline V gene encodes CDR1 SGHTA and CDR2 FQGTGA.